Given below is one T cell receptor beta chain in context. RNA, at about 0.45 to 1 ug, was reverse transcribed with random hexamers. Using its own MiXCR run on the immunoSEQ multiplex PCR reads, TCRdb lists one record per CDR3 protein. Of approximately 150,000 distinct CDR3 sequences detected, 95% appear once; the ten largest clones hold about 0.08%. This sample is part of a study of CD8 T cells in Susac syndrome. Turning to the study itself: Patients with Susac syndrome had blood drawn and were at that point therapy-naive, on corticosteroids, or on intravenous immunoglobulin alone.

CDR1 and CDR2 (germline): MGHRA, YSYEKL. CDR3 length: 13 amino acids. Unmatched junction bases numbered 4, after V lost 3 bases and J lost 5 bases. Negative isolation was used for CD8+ and CD4+ T cells and FACS enrichment for TEMRA cells. The specimen sequenced was CD4+ T cells from PBMCs. The TCR originated in a human donor with Susac syndrome. The V and J genes are TRBV4-1 and TRBJ2-7; 7 bases align to TRBD2. The CDR3 sequence: CASSQRLADEQYF. As DNA, the CDR3 is TGCGCCAGCAGCCAGAGACTAGCAGACGAGCAGTACTTC.